The clone carrying this T cell receptor (beta chain) was found many times. V lost 6 bases, J lost 0 bases, and 15 bases lay in between. CDR3 length: 16 residues. This sample is drawn from a study of early T cells in non-severe SARS-CoV-2 infection. TCRdb independently ran MiXCR on the 5' RACE reads; one entry per CDR3 protein. The data hold under 80,000 distinct CDR3 sequences, with roughly 11% observed a single time. The TCR originated in an adult who was a healthcare worker with PCR-confirmed SARS-CoV-2 infection or an uninfected control (not recorded which). Sequenced material: whole blood. V and J are TRBV12-3 or TRBV12-4 and TRBJ2-1; D remains unclear. The CDR3 region has the DNA TGTGCCAGCAGGGACGAAACCGTACTCTCCTACAATGAGCAGTTCTTC. Translation: CASRDETVLSYNEQFF.